These 13 T cell receptor beta chains were sequenced from one sample in a study of shared clonotypes between healthy human individuals. The naive CD8 population came from CD45RO-negative cells selected for CCR7, without terminally differentiated effector memory CD45RA+ cells. Clones were read by immunoSEQ multiplex PCR, and TCRdb kept only the in-frame ones, dropping some. The repertoire includes about 2 million clones, around 96% of them detected once, and roughly 1% sits in the top ten. The sequenced material came from naive CD8+ T cells sorted from blood. These receptors all come from a young man in good health.

This clone was observed a single time. The chain combines TRBV7-6 with TRBJ1-2; TRBD1 matches 8 bases. Germline loops: CDR1 SGHVS, CDR2 FNYEAQ. V trimming: 1 base; J trimming: 3 bases; junction bases outside the gene matches: 4. There are 15 residues in the CDR3. CDR3 residues: CASSLETGAYYGYTF. The CDR3 nucleotides read TGTGCCAGCAGCTTAGAGACAGGGGCTTACTATGGCTACACCTTC.

The rearrangement joins TRBV15 to TRBJ1-1; 7 positions match TRBD1. J gave up 8 bases and V 6 bases, and 12 bases lay outside the gene matches. The CDR3 is 14 residues long. The germline CDR1 and CDR2 sequences are LNHNV and YYDKDF (reference sequence). The DNA for the CDR3 is TGTGCCACCAGTAAACCGGGACAGAGTTTAGAAGCTTTCTTT. This translates into CATSKPGQSLEAFF.

The rearrangement uses TRBV6-5 and TRBJ1-5; 8 nucleotides match TRBD1. The CDR3 covers 13 residues. V was pared by 4 bases and J by 5 bases, with 1 base of the junction left unmatched. Germline V gene sequence: CDR1 MNHEY, CDR2 SVGAGI. The CDR3, as DNA: TGTGCCAGCAGTTTGACAGGGGATCAGCCCCAGCATTTT. It is translated as CASSLTGDQPQHF.

The chain carries TRBV6-5 and TRBJ1-1, with D unclear. V was pared by 0 bases and J by 1 base, with 9 bases between. This CDR3 is 15 amino acids long. CDR1 is MNHEY, CDR2 SVGAGI, per germline. The DNA for the CDR3 is TGTGCCAGCAGTTACTCGAGCAAGAGGAACACTGAAGCTTTCTTT. This encodes CASSYSSKRNTEAFF.

The chain carries TRBV28 and TRBJ2-7; the D gene is possibly TRBD2 (5 bases). The V and J ends lost 2 bases and 2 bases respectively, with 10 bases between them. There are 14 residues in the CDR3. Germline-derived CDR1 and CDR2 are MDHEN and SYDVKM. The CDR3 DNA follows: TGTGCCAGCAGTTTAGAGGGTGGTCCCTACGAGCAGTACTTC. As protein: CASSLEGGPYEQYF.

The CDR3 loop is CASSHAQGQETQYF. Here the CDR3 DNA reads TGCGCCAGCAGTCATGCTCAGGGGCAAGAGACCCAGTACTTC. The chain employs TRBV23-1 and TRBJ2-5, with D maybe TRBD1 (6 bases). TRBV23-1 is an ORF for which the function is uncertain. V was clipped by 3 bases and J by 2 bases, with 10 bases between them. The CDR3 runs to 14 residues.

V gene TRBV6-6 combines with J gene TRBJ2-7, with TRBD2 identical over 8 bases. The V segment lost 7 bases and the J segment 6 bases; nucleotides outside the gene matches: 14. The CDR3 consists of 15 residues. The germline CDR1 and CDR2 sequences are MNHNY and SVGAGI (reference sequence). The CDR3 spells CASTPGGDPLSEQYF. CDR3 coding DNA: TGTGCCAGCACCCCGGGGGGGGACCCTCTTAGCGAGCAGTACTTC.

Remarks on this clone: The sample holds other DNA sequences that translate to the same CDR3. V and J are TRBV11-2 and TRBJ2-7; D tentatively reads TRBD1 or TRBD2 (5 bases each). Germline CDR1 SGHAT, CDR2 FQNNGV. The CDR3 extends over 12 amino acids. V was clipped by 1 base and J by 6 bases, with 7 bases between them. CDR3 sequence: CASSLVGGEQYF. CDR3 nucleotides: TGTGCCAGCAGCTTAGTTGGGGGCGAGCAGTACTTC.

The V call is TRBV4-1, the J call TRBJ1-4; D is possibly TRBD1 (6 bases). V lost 3 bases and J lost 7, with 18 bases in between. Germline V gene sequence: CDR1 MGHRA, CDR2 YSYEKL. The CDR3 is 16 amino acids. The CDR3 here is CASSQSITQGAEKLFF. In DNA form, the CDR3 reads TGCGCCAGCAGCCAGTCGATAACACAGGGAGCTGAAAAACTGTTTTTT.

CDR3 DNA: TGTGCCAGCAGCTCAGAGGACAGGGGGCCGGGGAACACTGAAGCTTTCTTT. Translated: CASSSEDRGPGNTEAFF. The chain uses TRBV7-9 and TRBJ1-1; 11 nucleotides line up with TRBD1. The length of the CDR3 is 17 residues. The V segment lost 4 bases and the J segment 1 base; nucleotides outside the gene matches: 8. The germline V gene encodes CDR1 SEHNR and CDR2 FQNEAQ (reference sequence). The variable domain in full, with the rest retrieved from reference TRBV7-9 and TRBJ1-1, is DTGVSQNPRHKITKRGQNVTFRCDPISEHNRLYWYRQTLGQGPEFLTYFQNEAQLEKSRLLSDRFSAERPKGSFSTLEIQRTEQGDSAMYLCASSSEDRGPGNTEAFFGQGTRLTVV.

This clone was seen a handful of times. The chain combines TRBV11-2 with TRBJ2-7, with 11 bases aligning to TRBD1. CDR1 and CDR2 from the germline V gene are SGHAT and FQNNGV. This CDR3 has 14 residues. With V trimmed by 5 bases and J by 2 bases, 2 bases remained unmatched. The CDR3 region is CASSQGQGAYEQYF. The CDR3 DNA sequence: TGTGCCAGCAGCCAGGGACAGGGGGCCTACGAGCAGTACTTC.

The V and J genes are TRBV4-1 and TRBJ1-6; the D gene is possibly TRBD1 (6 bases). CDR1 and CDR2 from the germline V gene are MGHRA and YSYEKL. V lost 1 base to trimming and J lost 10 bases, with 20 bases between them. The CDR3 has 17 residues. Written as DNA, the CDR3 is TGCGCCAGCAGCCAAGCAGGCACAGGGCCCGAAGGATCACCCCTCCACTTT. Translation: CASSQAGTGPEGSPLHF.

With respect to this clone: A much bigger clone sits one base away, suggesting this may be a read error. The chain is built from TRBV7-2 and TRBJ2-7; D possibly corresponds to TRBD1 (5 bases). Germline V gene data show CDR1 as SGHTA and CDR2 as FQGNSA. The V gene lost 3 bases and the J gene lost 0 bases, with 6 bases spanning the gap. The CDR3 is made up of 13 amino acids. The CDR3 DNA is TGTGCCAGCAGCTTCGACAGCTCCTACGAGCAGTACTTC. Translation gives CASSFDSSYEQYF.